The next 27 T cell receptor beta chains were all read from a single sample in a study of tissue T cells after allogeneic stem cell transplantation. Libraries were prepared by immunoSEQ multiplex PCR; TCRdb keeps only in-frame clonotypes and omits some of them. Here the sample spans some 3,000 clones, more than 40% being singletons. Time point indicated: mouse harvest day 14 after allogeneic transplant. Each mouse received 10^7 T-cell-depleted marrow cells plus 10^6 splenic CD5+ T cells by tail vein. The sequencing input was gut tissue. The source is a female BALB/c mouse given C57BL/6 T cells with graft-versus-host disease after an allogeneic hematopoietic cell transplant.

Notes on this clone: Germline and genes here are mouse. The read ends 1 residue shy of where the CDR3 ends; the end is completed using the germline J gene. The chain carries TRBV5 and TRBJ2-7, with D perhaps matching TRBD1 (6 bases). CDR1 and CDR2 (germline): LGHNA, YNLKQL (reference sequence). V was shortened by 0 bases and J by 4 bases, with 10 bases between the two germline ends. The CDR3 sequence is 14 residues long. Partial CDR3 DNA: TGTGCCAGCAGCCAAGATTGGGGACAATATGAACAGTAC. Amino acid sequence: CASSQDWGQYEQY. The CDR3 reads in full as CASSQDWGQYEQYF.

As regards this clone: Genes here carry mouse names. CDR3 loop: CGAREMGAGTGQLYF. Partial CDR3 DNA: TGTGGTGCTAGGGAGATGGGGGCAGGCACCGGGCAGCTCTAC. The chain is built from TRBV20 and TRBJ2-2; D may be TRBD1 or TRBD2 (6 bases each). The read gets to within 1 residue of the CDR3 end, and the germline J gene fills in the rest. This CDR3 comprises 15 residues. CDR1 is GFQATS and CDR2 is STVNSAI in the germline V gene. Trimming pared 0 bases from V and 4 bases from J, leaving 12 bases between.

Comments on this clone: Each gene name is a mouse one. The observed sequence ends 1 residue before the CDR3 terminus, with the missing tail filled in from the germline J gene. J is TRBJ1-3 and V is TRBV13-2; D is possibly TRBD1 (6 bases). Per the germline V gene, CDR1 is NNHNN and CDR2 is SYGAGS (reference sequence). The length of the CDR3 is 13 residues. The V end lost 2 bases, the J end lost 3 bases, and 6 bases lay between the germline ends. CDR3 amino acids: CASGEGGGNTLYF. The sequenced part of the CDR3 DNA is TGTGCCAGCGGTGAAGGGGGTGGAAATACGCTCTAT.

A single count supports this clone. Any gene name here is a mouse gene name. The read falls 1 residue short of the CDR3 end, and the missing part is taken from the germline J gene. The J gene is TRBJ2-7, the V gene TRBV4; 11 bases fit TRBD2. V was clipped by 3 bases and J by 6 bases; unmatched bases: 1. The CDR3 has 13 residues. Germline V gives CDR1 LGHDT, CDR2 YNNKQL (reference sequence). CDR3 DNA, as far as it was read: TGTGCCAGCAGCTATGACTGGGGGGGTGAACAGTAC. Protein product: CASSYDWGGEQY. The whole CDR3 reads CASSYDWGGEQYF.

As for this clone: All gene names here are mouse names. CDR3 amino acids: CASSLGTGVYEQYF. The covered CDR3 bases are TGTGCCAGCAGCTTGGGGACTGGGGTGTATGAACAGTAC. V and J are TRBV3 and TRBJ2-7; 10 nucleotides match TRBD2. The read terminates 1 residue ahead of where the CDR3 ends, so the germline J gene completes it. After removal of 3 bases from V and 4 bases from J, the junction contained 3 bases not matched to a gene. Germline V gene lookup returns CDR1 SNHLY and CDR2 FYNGKV (reference sequence). The CDR3 loop spans 14 amino acids.

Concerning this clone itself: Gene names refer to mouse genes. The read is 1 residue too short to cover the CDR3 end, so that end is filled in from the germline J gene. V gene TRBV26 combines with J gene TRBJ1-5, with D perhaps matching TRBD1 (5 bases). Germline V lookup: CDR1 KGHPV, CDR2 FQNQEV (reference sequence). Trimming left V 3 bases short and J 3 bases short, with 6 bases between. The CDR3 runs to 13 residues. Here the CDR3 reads CASSLQGNQAPLF. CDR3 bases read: TGTGCCAGCAGTCTTCAGGGCAACCAGGCTCCGCTT. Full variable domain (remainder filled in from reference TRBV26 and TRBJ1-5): NSKVIQTPRYLVKGQGQKAKMRCIPEKGHPVVFWYQQNKNNEFKFLINFQNQEVLQQIDMTEKRFSAECPSNSPCSLEIQSSEAGDSALYLCASSLQGNQAPLFGEGTRLSVL.

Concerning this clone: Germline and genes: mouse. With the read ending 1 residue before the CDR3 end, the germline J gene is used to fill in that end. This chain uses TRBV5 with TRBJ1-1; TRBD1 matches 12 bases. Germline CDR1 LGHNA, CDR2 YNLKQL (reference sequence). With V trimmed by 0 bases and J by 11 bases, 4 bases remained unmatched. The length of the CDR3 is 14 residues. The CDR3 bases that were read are TGTGCCAGCAGCCAAGACCGGGACAGGGGGCCGGTCTTC. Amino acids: CASSQDRDRGPVF. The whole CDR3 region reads CASSQDRDRGPVFF.

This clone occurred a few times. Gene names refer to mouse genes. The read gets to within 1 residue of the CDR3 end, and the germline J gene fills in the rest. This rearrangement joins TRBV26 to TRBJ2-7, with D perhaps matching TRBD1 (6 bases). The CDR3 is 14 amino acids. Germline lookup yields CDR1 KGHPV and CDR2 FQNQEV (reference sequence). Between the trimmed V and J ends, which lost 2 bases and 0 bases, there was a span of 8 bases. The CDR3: CASSLTGSSYEQYF. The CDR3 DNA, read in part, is TGTGCCAGCAGTCTGACAGGGAGCTCCTATGAACAGTAC.

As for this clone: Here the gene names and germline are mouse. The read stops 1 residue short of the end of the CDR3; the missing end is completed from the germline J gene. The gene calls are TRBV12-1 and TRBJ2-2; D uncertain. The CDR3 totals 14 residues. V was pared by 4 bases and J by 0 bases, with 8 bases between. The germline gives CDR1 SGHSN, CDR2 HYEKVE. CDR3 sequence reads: CASSLQSNTGQLYF. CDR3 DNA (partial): TGTGCCAGCTCCCTACAGTCAAACACCGGGCAGCTCTAC.

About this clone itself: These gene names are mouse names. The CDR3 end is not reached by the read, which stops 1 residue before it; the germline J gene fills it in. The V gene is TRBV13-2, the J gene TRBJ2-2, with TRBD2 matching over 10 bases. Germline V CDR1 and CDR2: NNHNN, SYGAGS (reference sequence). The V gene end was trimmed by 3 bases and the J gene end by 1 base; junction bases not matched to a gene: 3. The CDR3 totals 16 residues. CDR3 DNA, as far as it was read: TGTGCCAGCGGTGGCGGGACTGGGGAAAACACCGGGCAGCTCTAC. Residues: CASGGGTGENTGQLY. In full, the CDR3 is CASGGGTGENTGQLYF.

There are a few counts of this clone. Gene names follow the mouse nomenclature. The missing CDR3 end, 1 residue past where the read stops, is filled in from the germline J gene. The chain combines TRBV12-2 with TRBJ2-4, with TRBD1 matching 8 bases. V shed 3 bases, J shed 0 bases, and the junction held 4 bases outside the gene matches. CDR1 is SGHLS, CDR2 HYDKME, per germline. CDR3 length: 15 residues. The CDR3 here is CASSSRQGSQNTLYF. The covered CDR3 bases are TGTGCCAGCTCTTCCCGACAGGGGAGTCAAAACACCTTGTAC.

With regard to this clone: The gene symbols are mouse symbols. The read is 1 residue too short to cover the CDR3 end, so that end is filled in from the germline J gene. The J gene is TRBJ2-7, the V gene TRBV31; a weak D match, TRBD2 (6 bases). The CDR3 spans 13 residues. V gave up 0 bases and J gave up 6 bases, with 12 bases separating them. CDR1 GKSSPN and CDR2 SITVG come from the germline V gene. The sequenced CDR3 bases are TGTGCCTGGAGTCTACTGGGAGGGCTTGAACAGTAC. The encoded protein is CAWSLLGGLEQY. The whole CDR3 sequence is CAWSLLGGLEQYF.

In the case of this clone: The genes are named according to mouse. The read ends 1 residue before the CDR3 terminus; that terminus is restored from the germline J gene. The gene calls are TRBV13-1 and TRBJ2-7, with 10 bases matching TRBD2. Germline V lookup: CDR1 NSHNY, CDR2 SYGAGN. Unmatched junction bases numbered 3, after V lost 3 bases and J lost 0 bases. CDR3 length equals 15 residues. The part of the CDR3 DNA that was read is TGTGCCAGCAGTGTGGGACTGGGGAGCTCCTATGAACAGTAC. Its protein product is CASSVGLGSSYEQY. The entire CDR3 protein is CASSVGLGSSYEQYF.

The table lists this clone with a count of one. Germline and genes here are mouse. The DNA read from the CDR3 is TGTGCCAGCAGCCAAGAGGGGGGGTACTATGCTGAGCAGTTC. Translation gives CASSQEGGYYAEQF. The whole CDR3 protein reads CASSQEGGYYAEQFF. This chain joins TRBV5 and TRBJ2-1; 7 bases are shared with TRBD2. The read is 1 residue too short to cover the CDR3 end, so that end is filled in from the germline J gene. The CDR3 extends over 15 amino acids. CDR1 is LGHNA and CDR2 is YNLKQL in the germline V gene (reference sequence). Trimming at V came to 0 bases and at J to 2 bases, leaving 1 base not matched to a gene.

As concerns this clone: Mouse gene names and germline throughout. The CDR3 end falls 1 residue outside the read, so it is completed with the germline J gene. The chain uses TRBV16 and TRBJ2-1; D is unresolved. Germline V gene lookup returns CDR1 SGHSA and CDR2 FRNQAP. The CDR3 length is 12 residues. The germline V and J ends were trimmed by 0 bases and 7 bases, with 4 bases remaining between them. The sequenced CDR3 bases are TGTGCAAGCAGCTTAGAAGGGGCTGAGCAGTTC. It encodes CASSLEGAEQF. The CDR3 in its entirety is CASSLEGAEQFF.

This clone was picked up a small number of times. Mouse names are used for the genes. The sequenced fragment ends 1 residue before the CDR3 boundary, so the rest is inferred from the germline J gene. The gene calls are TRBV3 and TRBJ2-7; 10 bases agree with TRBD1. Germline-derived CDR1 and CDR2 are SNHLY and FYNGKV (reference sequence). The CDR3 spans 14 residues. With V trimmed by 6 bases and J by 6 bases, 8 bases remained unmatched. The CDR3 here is CASRYDRGPLEQYF. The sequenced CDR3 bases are TGTGCCAGCAGATATGACAGGGGGCCCCTTGAACAGTAC. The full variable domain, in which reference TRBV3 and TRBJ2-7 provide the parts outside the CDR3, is GPKVLQIPSHQIIDMGQMVTLNCDPVSNHLYFYWYKQILGQQMEFLVNFYNGKVMEKSKLFKDQFSVERPDGSYFTLKIQPTALEDSAVYFCASRYDRGPLEQYFGPGTRLTVL.

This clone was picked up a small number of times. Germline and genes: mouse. This CDR3 is CASIPGLGYAEQFF. The DNA read from the CDR3 is TGTGCCAGCATCCCGGGACTGGGCTATGCTGAGCAGTTC. The gene calls are TRBV13-3 and TRBJ2-1; TRBD2 matches 9 bases. Read coverage stops 1 residue before the CDR3 terminus; the germline J gene supplies the remainder. The trim removed 6 bases at V and 3 bases at J, leaving 4 bases unmatched. The CDR3 runs 14 residues. Germline V gene lookup returns CDR1 NNHDY and CDR2 SYVADS.

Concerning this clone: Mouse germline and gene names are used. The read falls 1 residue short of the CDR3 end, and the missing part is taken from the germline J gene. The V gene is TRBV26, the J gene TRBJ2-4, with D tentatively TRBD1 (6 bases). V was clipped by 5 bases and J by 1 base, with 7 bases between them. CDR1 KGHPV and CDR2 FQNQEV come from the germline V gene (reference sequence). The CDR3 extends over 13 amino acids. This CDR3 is CASSYRGQNTLYF. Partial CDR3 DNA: TGTGCCAGCAGTTACAGGGGTCAAAACACCTTGTAC. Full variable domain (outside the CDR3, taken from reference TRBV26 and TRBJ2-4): NSKVIQTPRYLVKGQGQKAKMRCIPEKGHPVVFWYQQNKNNEFKFLINFQNQEVLQQIDMTEKRFSAECPSNSPCSLEIQSSEAGDSALYLCASSYRGQNTLYFGAGTRLSVL.

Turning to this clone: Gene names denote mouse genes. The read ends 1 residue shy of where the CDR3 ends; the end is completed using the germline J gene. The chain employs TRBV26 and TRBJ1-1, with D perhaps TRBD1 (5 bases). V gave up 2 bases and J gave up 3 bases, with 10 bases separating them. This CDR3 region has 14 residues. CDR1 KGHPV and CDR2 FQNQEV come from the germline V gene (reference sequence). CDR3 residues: CASSLRGRDTEVFF. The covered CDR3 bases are TGTGCCAGCAGTCTGAGGGGAAGGGACACAGAAGTCTTC.

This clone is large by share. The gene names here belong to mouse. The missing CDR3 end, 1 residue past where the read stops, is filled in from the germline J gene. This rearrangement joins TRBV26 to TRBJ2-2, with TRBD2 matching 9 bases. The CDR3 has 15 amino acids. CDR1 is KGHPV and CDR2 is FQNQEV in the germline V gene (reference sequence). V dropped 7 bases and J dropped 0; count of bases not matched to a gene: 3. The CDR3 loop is CASTTGGANTGQLYF. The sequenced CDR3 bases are TGTGCCAGCACGACTGGGGGTGCAAACACCGGGCAGCTCTAC.

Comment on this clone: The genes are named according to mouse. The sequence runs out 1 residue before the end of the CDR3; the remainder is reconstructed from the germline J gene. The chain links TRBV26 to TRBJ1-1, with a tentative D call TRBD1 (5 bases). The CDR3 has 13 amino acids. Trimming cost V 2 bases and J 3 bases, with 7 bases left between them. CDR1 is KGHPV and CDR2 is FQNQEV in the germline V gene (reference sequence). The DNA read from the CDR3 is TGTGCCAGCAGTCTGCTGGGGGACACAGAAGTCTTC. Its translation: CASSLLGDTEVF. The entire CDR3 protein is CASSLLGDTEVFF.

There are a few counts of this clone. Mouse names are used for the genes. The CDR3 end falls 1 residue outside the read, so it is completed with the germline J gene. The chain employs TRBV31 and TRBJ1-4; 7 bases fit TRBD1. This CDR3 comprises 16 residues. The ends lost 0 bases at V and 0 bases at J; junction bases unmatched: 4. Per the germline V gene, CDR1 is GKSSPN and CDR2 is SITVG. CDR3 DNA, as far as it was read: TGTGCCTGGAGTCTCCCGGGACAGATTTCCAACGAAAGATTATTT. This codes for CAWSLPGQISNERLF. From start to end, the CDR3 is CAWSLPGQISNERLFF.

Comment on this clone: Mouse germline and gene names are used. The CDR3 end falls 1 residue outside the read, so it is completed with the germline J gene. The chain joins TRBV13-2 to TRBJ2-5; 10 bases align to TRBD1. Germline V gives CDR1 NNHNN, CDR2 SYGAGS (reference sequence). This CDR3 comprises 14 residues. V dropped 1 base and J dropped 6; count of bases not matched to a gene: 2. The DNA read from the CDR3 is TGTGCCAGCGGTGATCCGGGACAGGGGGACACCCAGTAC. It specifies CASGDPGQGDTQY. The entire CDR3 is CASGDPGQGDTQYF.

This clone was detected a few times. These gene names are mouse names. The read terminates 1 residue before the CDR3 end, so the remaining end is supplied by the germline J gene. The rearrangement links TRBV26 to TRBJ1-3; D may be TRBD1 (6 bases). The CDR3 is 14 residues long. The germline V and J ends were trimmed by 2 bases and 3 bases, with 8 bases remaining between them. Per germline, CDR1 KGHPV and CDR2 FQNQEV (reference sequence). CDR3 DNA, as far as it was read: TGTGCCAGCAGTCTGAGGGGGTATGGAAATACGCTCTAT. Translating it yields CASSLRGYGNTLY. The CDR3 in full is CASSLRGYGNTLYF. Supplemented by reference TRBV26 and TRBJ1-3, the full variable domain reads NSKVIQTPRYLVKGQGQKAKMRCIPEKGHPVVFWYQQNKNNEFKFLINFQNQEVLQQIDMTEKRFSAECPSNSPCSLEIQSSEAGDSALYLCASSLRGYGNTLYFGEGSRLIVV.

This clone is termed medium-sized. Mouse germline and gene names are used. CDR3 DNA, as far as it was read: TGCACCTGCAGTGCAGATGGTGGGGGGCACTATGAACAGTAC. Its protein product is CTCSADGGGHYEQY. The full CDR3 protein reads CTCSADGGGHYEQYF. This chain joins TRBV1 and TRBJ2-7; TRBD2 is a possible D gene (7 bases). The read halts 1 residue ahead of the CDR3 end, with the missing end drawn from the germline J gene. This CDR3 contains 15 residues. Germline CDR1 is NSQYPW and CDR2 is LRSPGD (reference sequence). Trimming pared 0 bases from V and 3 bases from J, leaving 12 bases between.

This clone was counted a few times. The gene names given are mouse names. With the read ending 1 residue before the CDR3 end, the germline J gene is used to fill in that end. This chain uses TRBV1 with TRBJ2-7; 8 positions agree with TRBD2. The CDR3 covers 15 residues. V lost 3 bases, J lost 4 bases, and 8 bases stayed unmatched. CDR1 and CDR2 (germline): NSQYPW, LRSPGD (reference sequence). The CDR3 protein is CTCSALLGGGYEQYF. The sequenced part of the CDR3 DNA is TGCACCTGCAGTGCGTTGCTGGGGGGCGGGTATGAACAGTAC. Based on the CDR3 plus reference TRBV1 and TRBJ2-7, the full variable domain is VTLLEQNPRWRLVPRGQAVNLRCILKNSQYPWMSWYQQDLQKQLQWLFTLRSPGDKEVKSLPGADYLATRVTDTELRLQVANMSQGRTLYCTCSALLGGGYEQYFGPGTRLTVL.

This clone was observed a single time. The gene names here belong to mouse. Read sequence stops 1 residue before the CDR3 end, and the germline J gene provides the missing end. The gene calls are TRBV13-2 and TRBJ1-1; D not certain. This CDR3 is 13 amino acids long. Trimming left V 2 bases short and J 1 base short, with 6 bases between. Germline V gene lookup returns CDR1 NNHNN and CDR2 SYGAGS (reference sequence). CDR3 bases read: TGTGCCAGCGGTGAAGGAGGAAACACAGAAGTCTTC. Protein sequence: CASGEGGNTEVF. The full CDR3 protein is CASGEGGNTEVFF.